This T cell receptor (beta chain) was captured in a study of OX40 agonist ivuxolimab in advanced cancers. Across the study: A mean age of around 63 years, range roughly 20 to 79, was recorded, and around 85% were male. A history of anti-PD-1, anti-PD-L1 or anti-CTLA-4 therapy was acceptable, and 40% had some.

A history of autoimmune disease or systemic immunosuppression excluded patients. Assay used: immunoSEQ multiplex PCR; TCRdb lists only in-frame clones, some missing. The sample holds some 73,000 clones, 75% to 90% seen once. The CDR3 covers 13 residues. Germline V CDR1 and CDR2: SQVTM, ANQGSEA. V lost 5 bases and J 3 bases, leaving 14 bases between the germline ends. This receptor was obtained from an adult with an advanced solid tumor such as melanoma, head and neck, liver or kidney cancer. Specimen: CD4+ or CD8+ T cells sorted from blood, collected in a trial of the OX40 agonist ivuxolimab. V usage is TRBV29-1 and J usage is TRBJ2-7; possible D gene TRBD1, 7 bases. CDR3 in DNA: TGCAGCGTTCTCCCCAGGGGGGACTACGAGCAGTACTTC. Its protein product is CSVLPRGDYEQYF.